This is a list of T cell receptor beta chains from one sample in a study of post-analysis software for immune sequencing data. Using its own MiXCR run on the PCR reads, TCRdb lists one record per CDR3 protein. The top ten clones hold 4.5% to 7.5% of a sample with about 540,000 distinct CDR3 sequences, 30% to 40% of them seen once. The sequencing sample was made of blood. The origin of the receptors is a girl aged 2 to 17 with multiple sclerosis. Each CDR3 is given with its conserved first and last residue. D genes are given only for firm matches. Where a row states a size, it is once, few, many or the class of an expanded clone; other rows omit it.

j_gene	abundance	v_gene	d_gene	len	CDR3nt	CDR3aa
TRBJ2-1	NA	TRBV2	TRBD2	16	TGTGCCAGCAGTGAAGGAGGCGGGGGGCCCTACAATGAGCAGTTCTTC	CASSEGGGGPYNEQFF
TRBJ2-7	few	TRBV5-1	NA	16	TGCGCCAGCAGCTTGTCCGTTGGGACGGCCTCCTACGAGCAGTACTTC	CASSLSVGTASYEQYF
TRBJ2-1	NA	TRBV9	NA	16	TGTGCCAGCAGCGTAGTTAGCCGTCCCTCCTACAATGAGCAGTTCTTC	CASSVVSRPSYNEQFF
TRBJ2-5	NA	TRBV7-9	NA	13	TGTGCCAGCAGCTCCGGACCGGCTCCGGAGCAGTACTTC	CASSSGPAPEQYF
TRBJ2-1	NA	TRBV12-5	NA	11	TGTGCTAGTGGCAAAGGGGAAAGGCAGTTCTTC	CASGKGERQFF
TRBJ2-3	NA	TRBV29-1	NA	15	TGCAGCTCGACAACCCGGGGTCAGGTGGCAGATACGCAGTATTTT	CSSTTRGQVADTQYF
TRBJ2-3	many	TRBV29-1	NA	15	TGCAGCGTTGGGCCCGCGGCCCGGGGAACAGATACGCAGTATTTT	CSVGPAARGTDTQYF
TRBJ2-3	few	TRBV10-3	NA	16	TGTGCCATCAGTGAGTCGTCAAGGGAGTCTGGAGATACGCAGTATTTT	CAISESSRESGDTQYF
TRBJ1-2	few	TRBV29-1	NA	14	TGCAGCTCCCCGGAGTTCGAGGAGGACTATGGCTACACCTTC	CSSPEFEEDYGYTF
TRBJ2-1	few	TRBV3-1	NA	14	TGTGCCAGCAGCTGGGGCCCAAACACCAATGAGCAGTTCTTC	CASSWGPNTNEQFF
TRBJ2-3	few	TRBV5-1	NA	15	TGCGCCAGCAGCTTCCGGGGGCCCGGGGAAGATACGCAGTATTTT	CASSFRGPGEDTQYF
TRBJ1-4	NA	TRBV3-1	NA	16	TGTGCCAGCAGCCAAGGTCCGGGACGGCGTAATGAAAAACTGTTTTTT	CASSQGPGRRNEKLFF
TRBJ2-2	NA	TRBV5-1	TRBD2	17	TGCGCCAGCAGCCCGGGACTAGCGGGGATGAACACCGGGGAGCTGTTTTTT	CASSPGLAGMNTGELFF
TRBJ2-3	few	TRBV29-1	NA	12	TGCAGCGTTGATCCGCCGGGGGATACGCAGTATTTT	CSVDPPGDTQYF
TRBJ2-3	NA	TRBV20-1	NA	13	TGCAGTGCTAGTCATGGGACGGACGATACGCAGTATTTT	CSASHGTDDTQYF
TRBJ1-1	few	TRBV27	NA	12	TGTGCCAGCAGTTCCCTCGGCACTGAAGCTTTCTTT	CASSSLGTEAFF
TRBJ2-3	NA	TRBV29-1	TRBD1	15	TGCGTTTCTTCAAGGGACAGGAATCCCACAGATACGCAGTATTTT	CVSSRDRNPTDTQYF
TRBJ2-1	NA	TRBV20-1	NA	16	TGCAGTGCTAGACTTCTGAGACCAACATCCTACAATGAGCAGTTCTTC	CSARLLRPTSYNEQFF
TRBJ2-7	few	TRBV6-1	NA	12	TGTGCCAGCAGATCACGGTTTTACGAGCAGTACTTC	CASRSRFYEQYF
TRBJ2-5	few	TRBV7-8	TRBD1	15	TGTGCCAGCACGCCGGGACAGGGATCCCAAGAGACCCAGTGCTTC	CASTPGQGSQETQCF
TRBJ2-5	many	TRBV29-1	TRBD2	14	TGCAGCGTTGGCCCCACTAGCGGGGGAGAGACCCAGTACTTC	CSVGPTSGGETQYF
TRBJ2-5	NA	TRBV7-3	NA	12	TGTGCCAGCAGCTTAAGCCTAGGCCAGCAGTACTTC	CASSLSLGQQYF
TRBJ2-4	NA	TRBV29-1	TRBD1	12	TGCAGCGTTCTTAGGACAGGGGACATTCAGTACTTC	CSVLRTGDIQYF
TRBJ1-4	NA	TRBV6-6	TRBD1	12	TGTGCCAGCAGTACTGAGACAGGGGGGGTGTTTTTT	CASSTETGGVFF
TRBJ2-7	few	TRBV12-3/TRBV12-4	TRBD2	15	TGTGCCAGCAAATTAGCGGGGGGGCCGTCCTACGAGCAGTACTTC	CASKLAGGPSYEQYF
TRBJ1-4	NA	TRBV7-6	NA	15	TGTGCCAGCAGCCCCGCAGGGATAGATAATGAAAAACTGTTTTTT	CASSPAGIDNEKLFF
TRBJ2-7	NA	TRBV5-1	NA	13	TGCGCCAGCAGCTCGGCCTTAGATCCCGGGCAGTACTTC	CASSSALDPGQYF
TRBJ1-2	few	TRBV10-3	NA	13	TGTGCCATCAGTGACGGGGCCGGCTATGGCTACACCTTC	CAISDGAGYGYTF
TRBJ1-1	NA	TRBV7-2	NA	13	TGTGCCAGCAGCTTAGTTGCGAGATCTGAAGCTTTCTTT	CASSLVARSEAFF
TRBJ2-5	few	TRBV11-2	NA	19	TGTGCCAGCAGCTTAGACACTCAGCGAATCGGGAGTAACCAAGAGACCCAGTACTTC	CASSLDTQRIGSNQETQYF
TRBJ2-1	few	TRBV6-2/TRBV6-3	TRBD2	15	TGTGCCAGCAGACAAGCGGGGGGGCCCCACAATGAGCAGTTCTTC	CASRQAGGPHNEQFF
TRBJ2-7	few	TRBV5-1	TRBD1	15	TGCGCCAGCAGCGGGGGGACAGGGGCCCACTACGAGCAGTACTTC	CASSGGTGAHYEQYF
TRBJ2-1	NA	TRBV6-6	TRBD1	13	TGTGCCAGCAGGGACAGGAAACAAGAGACCCAGTTCTTC	CASRDRKQETQFF
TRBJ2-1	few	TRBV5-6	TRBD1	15	TGTGCCAGCAGCTTGCGACAGGGGATCGGCAATGAGCAGTTCTTC	CASSLRQGIGNEQFF
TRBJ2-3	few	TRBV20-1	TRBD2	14	TGCAGTGAAAACCGGCGGGGGGGCACAGATACGCAGTATTTT	CSENRRGGTDTQYF
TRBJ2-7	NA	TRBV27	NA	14	TGTGCCAGCAGAACGGGACTCTGGACCTACGAGCAGTACTTC	CASRTGLWTYEQYF
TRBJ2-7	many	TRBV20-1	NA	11	TGCAGTGCTAGTGGGACCTACGAGCAGTACTTC	CSASGTYEQYF
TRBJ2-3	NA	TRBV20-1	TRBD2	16	TGCAGTGCTAGCTTCACTAGCGGTCCCCCCTCGGATACGCAGTATTTT	CSASFTSGPPSDTQYF
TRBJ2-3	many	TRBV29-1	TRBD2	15	TGCAGCGCACCAGGGACTAGCGGTACCACAGATACGCAGTATTTT	CSAPGTSGTTDTQYF
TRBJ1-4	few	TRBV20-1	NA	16	TGCAGTGCTAGAAGGGGAAGGGCCTCAGTTAATGAAAAACTGTTTTTT	CSARRGRASVNEKLFF
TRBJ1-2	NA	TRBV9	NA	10	TGTGCCAGCAGCGTAAGTGGCTACACCTTC	CASSVSGYTF
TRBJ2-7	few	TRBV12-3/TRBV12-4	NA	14	TGTGCCAGCAGTTTAGATGTAGGGGCCGACGAGCAGTACTTC	CASSLDVGADEQYF
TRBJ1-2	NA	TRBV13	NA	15	TGTGCCAGCAGCTTCGACGACAGTGCTAACTATGGCTACACCTTC	CASSFDDSANYGYTF
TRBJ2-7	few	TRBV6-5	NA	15	TGTGCCAGCAGTTCCGAGGGGGTGTCCTCCTACGAGCAGTACTTC	CASSSEGVSSYEQYF
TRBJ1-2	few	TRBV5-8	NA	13	TGTGCCAACCGGGGGGCATGGAACTATGGCTACACCTTC	CANRGAWNYGYTF
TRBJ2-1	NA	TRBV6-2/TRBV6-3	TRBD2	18	TGTGCCAGCAGTTACTCCCCTCTACTAGCGGGGGTACCCAATGAGCAGTTCTTC	CASSYSPLLAGVPNEQFF
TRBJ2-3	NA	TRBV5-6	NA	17	TGTGCCAGCAGCTCCTTAGCTCGGCGGGGTGGGCCAGATACGCAGTATTTT	CASSSLARRGGPDTQYF
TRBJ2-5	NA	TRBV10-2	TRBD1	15	TGCGCCAGTCTTAACACCGGGACAGGGGAAGAGACCCAGTACTTC	CASLNTGTGEETQYF